One sample yielded the 16 T cell receptor beta chains listed below, sequenced in a study of T cells in Graves' hyperthyroidism and ophthalmopathy. Amplified regions were TCR beta CDR3 sequences from RNA transcripts. The study used the HTBI primer set for a first-round RT-PCR of the TCR CDR3. From the multiplex PCR reads, TCRdb called clonotypes with MiXCR, one entry per CDR3 protein. Of under 450,000 distinct CDR3 sequences in the sample, roughly 12% were seen once. Sequencing used blood. These receptors originate from a man aged 25 to 40 with Graves' hyperthyroidism that later progressed to Graves' ophthalmopathy.

This clonotype was seen many times. V usage is TRBV27 and J usage is TRBJ1-1; D unresolved. Per the germline V gene, CDR1 is MNHEY and CDR2 is SMNVEV (reference sequence). Between the trimmed V and J ends, which lost 6 bases and 1 base, there was a span of 12 bases. This CDR3 is 14 amino acids long. The DNA for the CDR3 is TGTGCCAGCAGGATTGTCGGAGGGAACACTGAAGCTTTCTTT. This codes for CASRIVGGNTEAFF.

In this sample, this clonotype turned up a few times. This could be a read error, since a much larger clone is one nucleotide away. This chain uses TRBV11-2 with TRBJ1-1; TRBD1 aligns across 10 bases. Per the germline V gene, CDR1 is SGHAT and CDR2 is FQNNGV. Trimming removed 3 bases from V and 5 bases from J; junction bases left unmatched: 9. The CDR3 is 16 residues long. The CDR3 sequence is CASSFPGQGLSTEAFF. CDR3 in DNA: TGTGCCAGCAGCTTCCCGGGACAGGGGTTATCGACTGAAGCTTTCTTT.

The chain links TRBV9 to TRBJ2-1; D gene unclear. V was shortened by 0 bases and J by 8 bases, with 6 bases between the two germline ends. The CDR3 has 12 residues. Germline-derived CDR1 and CDR2 are SGDLS and YYNGEE. The CDR3 DNA reads TGTGCCAGCAGCGTAGAAAGGGATGAGCAGTTCTTC. It yields the protein CASSVERDEQFF.

This clonotype was detected a few times. CDR3 DNA: TGTGCCAGCAGCCCTCGGGCCACCGCCTCTGGCCCCCTCCACTTT. This codes for CASSPRATASGPLHF. V usage is TRBV11-2 and J usage is TRBJ1-6; D gene ambiguous. V shed 5 bases and J shed 13 bases, with 21 bases lying between them. CDR3 length: 15 residues. Germline values: CDR1 SGHAT, CDR2 FQNNGV.

This clonotype was recorded at least ten times. The gene calls are TRBV20-1 and TRBJ1-5; D call uncertain. Between the trimmed V and J ends, which lost 2 bases and 4 bases, there was a span of 15 bases. The CDR3 is 15 residues long. Germline CDR1 reads DFQATT; CDR2 reads SNEGSKA (reference sequence). The CDR3 DNA reads TGCAGTGCTAGACTCGGCCGGCTAGGAAATCAGCCCCAGCATTTT. This gives the protein CSARLGRLGNQPQHF.

This clonotype came up many times. V is TRBV2 and J is TRBJ1-5, with 7 bases matching TRBD1. The V gene end was trimmed by 4 bases and the J gene end by 6 bases; junction bases not matched to a gene: 3. This CDR3 has 13 amino acids. The germline V gene has CDR1 SNHLY and CDR2 FYNNEI. The CDR3 sequence: CASSGQGSQPQHF. The CDR3 bases are TGTGCCAGCAGTGGACAGGGTTCTCAGCCCCAGCATTTT.

The J gene is TRBJ2-1, the V gene TRBV18; TRBD1 matches at 8 bases. This CDR3 spans 14 amino acids. V was clipped by 8 bases and J by 4 bases; unmatched bases: 7. Germline V CDR1 and CDR2: KGHSH, LQKENI. The CDR3 reads CASRRQGLYNEQFF. In DNA form, the CDR3 reads TGTGCCAGCCGGCGACAGGGGCTATACAATGAGCAGTTCTTC.

This clonotype was seen many times. The CDR3, as DNA: TGTGCCAGCAGTTTAGCTAGGGGGATGCTACGGGGGCGAATAAGACGTGAGCAGTTCTTC. This encodes CASSLARGMLRGRIRREQFF. The chain couples TRBV12-3 or TRBV12-4 to TRBJ2-1; possibly TRBD1 or TRBD2 for D (6 bases each). V lost 0 bases and J lost 9, with 30 bases in between. The CDR3 covers 20 residues.

This clonotype was recorded at least ten times. V usage is TRBV2 and J usage is TRBJ1-2; D possibly corresponds to TRBD1 (6 bases). The CDR3 extends over 12 amino acids. V was pared by 7 bases and J by 3 bases, with 9 bases between. Germline V CDR1 and CDR2: SNHLY, FYNNEI. This chain's CDR3 is CASTGTHYGYTF. The CDR3 coding sequence is TGTGCCAGCACCGGGACACACTATGGCTACACCTTC.

The chain has TRBV9 and TRBJ1-6, with D possibly TRBD1 on 5 matching bases. CDR3 length: 16 amino acids. The V and J ends lost 4 bases and 3 bases respectively, with 14 bases between them. The germline V gene has CDR1 SGDLS and CDR2 YYNGEE. Here the CDR3 DNA reads TGTGCCAGCAGCATAAGGGACGGCGACTATAATTCACCCCTCCACTTT. Residues: CASSIRDGDYNSPLHF.

To note about this clonotype: Being one base from a much bigger clone, this may be a read error. J is TRBJ1-1 and V is TRBV28; 9 bases fit TRBD1. V was pared by 2 bases and J by 11 bases, with 15 bases of the junction left unmatched. CDR1 is MDHEN, CDR2 SYDVKM, per germline. This CDR3 is built from 16 residues. The CDR3 is CASSLRPRDREWRAFF. The CDR3 region has the DNA TGTGCCAGCAGTTTACGCCCTCGGGACAGGGAATGGAGGGCTTTCTTT.

This clonotype was observed at least ten times. The V and J genes are TRBV6-5 and TRBJ2-5, with 9 nucleotides matching TRBD2. CDR1 MNHEY and CDR2 SVGAGI come from the germline V gene. This CDR3 contains 17 residues. Unmatched junction bases numbered 6, after V lost 0 bases and J lost 1 base. The CDR3 here is CASSYSLIAGAQETQYF. The DNA of the CDR3 is TGTGCCAGCAGTTACTCGTTGATAGCGGGAGCCCAAGAGACCCAGTACTTC.

This clonotype occurred many times. V is TRBV30 and J is TRBJ2-7; D not certain. Germline V gene lookup returns CDR1 GTSNPN and CDR2 SVGIG (reference sequence). The CDR3 covers 13 residues. The V and J ends lost 6 bases and 3 bases respectively, with 15 bases between them. The CDR3 reads CACRTFGNYEQYF. CDR3 DNA sequence: TGTGCCTGTAGGACCTTTGGAAACTACGAGCAGTACTTC.

In this sample, this clonotype turned up a few times. The junction departs from germline at one end; a sequencing error may be responsible. This chain links TRBV19 with TRBJ1-5, with a weak D call TRBD1 (6 bases). The length of the CDR3 is 17 residues. Germline lookup yields CDR1 LNHDA and CDR2 SQIVND (reference sequence). CDR3: CVSSIISRGYSNQPQHF. For the CDR3, the DNA is TGTGTCAGTAGTATTATCAGCAGGGGTTATAGCAATCAGCCCCAGCATTTT.

This clonotype was seen a few times. The gene calls are TRBV5-1 and TRBJ2-3, with a tentative D call TRBD2 (5 bases). Per germline, CDR1 SGHRS and CDR2 YFSETQ. V lost 6 bases to trimming and J lost 0 bases, with 14 bases between them. There are 15 residues in the CDR3. The CDR3 here is CASKIGSPSTDTQYF. CDR3 nucleotides: TGCGCCAGCAAAATAGGGAGTCCTAGCACAGATACGCAGTATTTT.

This clonotype has a count of ten or more. V is TRBV24-1 and J is TRBJ1-1; D is uncertain. Germline CDR1 is KGHDR and CDR2 is SFDVKD. Trimming shortened V by 8 bases and J by 8 bases, and 11 bases separated the two germline ends. The CDR3 covers 11 residues. The chain's CDR3 is CATTMGREAFF. DNA of the CDR3: TGTGCCACCACCATGGGCAGAGAAGCTTTCTTT.